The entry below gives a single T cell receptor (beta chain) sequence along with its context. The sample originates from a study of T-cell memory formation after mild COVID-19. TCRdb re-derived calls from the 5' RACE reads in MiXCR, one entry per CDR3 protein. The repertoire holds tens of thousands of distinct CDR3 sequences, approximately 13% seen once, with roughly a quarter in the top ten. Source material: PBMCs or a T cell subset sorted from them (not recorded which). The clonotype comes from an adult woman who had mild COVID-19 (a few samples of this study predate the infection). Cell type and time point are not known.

For the CDR3, the DNA is TGCAGCGTGACTAGCAGCAGCTACGAGCAGTACTTC. Amino acids: CSVTSSSYEQYF. This chain uses TRBV29-1 with TRBJ2-7, with TRBD2 identical over 7 bases. Germline loops: CDR1 SQVTM, CDR2 ANQGSEA. The J segment lost 3 bases and the V segment lost 6 bases, leaving 5 bases of the junction unmatched. This CDR3 has 12 residues.